Each of the 21 T cell receptor beta chains below was sequenced from the same sample in a study of long-term antiretroviral therapy in people with HIV (dated by TCRdb to between 2021 and 2024). Sequencing of the TRB variable region was done with the immunoSEQ hsTCRB v3.0 assay at survey level resolution. TCRdb carries this immuneACCESS record with in-frame sequences only. Its versions omit some clonotypes, under half of them owing to an unresolved V gene in the studies checked, with the rest unexplained. This sample has about 27,000 clones in its table, and around four fifths of those were observed once. The ten largest make up around 11% of the sample. The input for sequencing was unsorted PBMCs, taken 0.8 years before starting antiretroviral therapy. Receptor source: a young man with HIV.

V usage is TRBV27 and J usage is TRBJ2-7; 10 bases map to TRBD2. V shed 4 bases, J shed 1 base, and the junction held 4 bases outside the gene matches. The CDR3 runs to 15 residues. Germline CDR1 reads MNHEY; CDR2 reads SMNVEV (reference sequence). CDR3 loop: CASSSPSGGSYEQYF. In DNA form, the CDR3 reads TGTGCCAGCAGTTCCCCTAGCGGGGGTTCCTACGAGCAGTACTTC.

This clone has just one count. This chain links TRBV5-6 with TRBJ2-5; 7 nucleotides agree with TRBD2. Germline trimming cut 3 bases from V and 5 bases from J; bases unmatched to any gene: 4. This CDR3 has 13 amino acids. Looked up from germline, CDR1 is SGHDT and CDR2 is YYEEEE. This CDR3 is CASSWGGRETQYF. The CDR3 nucleotides are TGTGCCAGCAGCTGGGGGGGTCGGGAGACCCAGTACTTC.

V and J are TRBV5-6 and TRBJ2-3; no reliable D call. The CDR3 extends over 12 amino acids. The ends were cut back, 3 bases at V and 1 base at J, with 3 bases in the middle. Germline CDR1 SGHDT, CDR2 YYEEEE. CDR3 region: CASSSGTDTQYF. The DNA for the CDR3 is TGTGCCAGCAGCTCCGGCACAGATACGCAGTATTTT.

This chain links TRBV19 with TRBJ2-3, with a tentative D call TRBD2 (6 bases). V shed 8 bases and J shed 1 base, with 13 bases lying between them. CDR3 length: 14 residues. Germline V CDR1 and CDR2: LNHDA, SQIVND (reference sequence). The CDR3 nucleotides read TGTGCCAGTCGTCGGGGGTCTGGCACAGATACGCAGTATTTT. It yields the protein CASRRGSGTDTQYF.

The V and J genes are TRBV4-1 and TRBJ1-5; 8 bases map to TRBD1. The CDR3 is 17 amino acids. The J segment lost 4 bases and the V segment lost 1 base, leaving 9 bases of the junction unmatched. Germline V gives CDR1 MGHRA, CDR2 YSYEKL. CDR3 nucleotides: TGCGCCAGCAGCCAAGTACATACAGGGGGATCAAATCAGCCCCAGCATTTT. Amino acids: CASSQVHTGGSNQPQHF.

As concerns this clone: Compared with germline, one end of the junction differs, possibly owing to a read error. Other DNA sequences in this specimen translate into the identical CDR3. This rearrangement joins TRBV7-7 to TRBJ2-1; 8 bases match TRBD1. Germline V gene lookup returns CDR1 SSHAT and CDR2 FNYEAQ (reference sequence). CDR3 length: 13 amino acids. The CDR3 spells CASSFGTGNEQFF. For the CDR3, the DNA is TGTGCTAGCAGCTTTGGGACAGGCAATGAGCAGTTCTTC.

The chain has TRBV6-1 and TRBJ2-2; D perhaps matches TRBD2 (5 bases). Deletions cut 10 bases from V and 1 base from J, with 10 bases between. Germline CDR1 reads MNHNS; CDR2 reads SASEGT. This CDR3 comprises 13 residues. Here the CDR3 reads CAIREGNTGELFF. The CDR3 DNA follows: TGTGCCATACGGGAAGGGAACACCGGGGAGCTGTTTTTT.

This chain links TRBV19 with TRBJ1-3; no clear D. The CDR3 has 14 amino acids. Germline loops: CDR1 LNHDA, CDR2 SQIVND (reference sequence). V lost 5 bases, J lost 2 bases, and 10 bases lay in between. This chain's CDR3 is CASSWDKTGNTIYF. The CDR3 coding sequence is TGTGCCAGTAGTTGGGATAAAACTGGAAACACCATATATTTT.

This chain links TRBV28 with TRBJ2-1; 12 bases are a match to TRBD2. V was clipped by 5 bases and J by 0 bases; unmatched bases: 8. Per the germline V gene, CDR1 is MDHEN and CDR2 is SYDVKM. The CDR3 consists of 18 residues. DNA of the CDR3: TGTGCCAGCAGTGCGGGACTAGCGGGCTTTAGCTCCTACAATGAGCAGTTCTTC. It yields the protein CASSAGLAGFSSYNEQFF.

This clone was counted a few times. V gene TRBV6-4 combines with J gene TRBJ2-1; TRBD2 agrees at 7 bases. This CDR3 is 15 amino acids long. The V and J ends lost 2 bases and 3 bases, in that order; junction bases with no gene match: 4. Germline V gene data show CDR1 as MRHNA and CDR2 as SNTAGT. The CDR3 nucleotides read TGTGCCAGCAGTGACGCGGCTAGCGGCTACAATGAGCAGTTCTTC. This codes for CASSDAASGYNEQFF.

The chain uses TRBV25-1 and TRBJ1-2; D perhaps matches TRBD1 (6 bases). The germline gives CDR1 MGHDK, CDR2 SYGVNS. The CDR3 is 14 amino acids. Deletions cut 0 bases from V and 5 bases from J, with 10 bases between. This CDR3 reads CASSEYEGGYGYTF. The CDR3 DNA reads as TGTGCCAGCAGTGAATATGAGGGGGGATATGGCTACACCTTC.

J is TRBJ2-4 and V is TRBV19; D not resolved. The CDR3 extends over 14 amino acids. Germline-derived CDR1 and CDR2 are LNHDA and SQIVND (reference sequence). Trimming took 6 bases from V and 0 from J, leaving 9 bases between them. The DNA for the CDR3 is TGTGCCAGTAGCCAGGAGCTAGCCAAAAACATTCAGTACTTC. It encodes CASSQELAKNIQYF.

The chain combines TRBV2 with TRBJ1-1, with a possible D match to TRBD1 (6 bases). V dropped 2 bases and J dropped 4 bases, with 17 bases sitting between them. The CDR3 extends over 16 amino acids. Germline-derived CDR1 and CDR2 are SNHLY and FYNNEI. This chain's CDR3 is CASSERAGGAFTEAFF. CDR3 DNA sequence: TGTGCCAGCAGTGAACGGGCCGGGGGCGCATTCACTGAAGCTTTCTTT. Together with reference TRBV2 and TRBJ1-1, the CDR3 gives the full variable domain: EPEVTQTPSHQVTQMGQEVILRCVPISNHLYFYWYRQILGQKVEFLVSFYNNEISEKSEIFDDQFSVERPDGSNFTLKIRSTKLEDSAMYFCASSERAGGAFTEAFFGQGTRLTVV.

V and J are TRBV11-1 and TRBJ1-2, with 9 bases aligning to TRBD1. The CDR3 length is 15 residues. Germline CDR1 SGHAT, CDR2 FQDESV (reference sequence). The junction had 8 bases not matched to a gene; V was cut back by 5 bases and J by 4 bases. This CDR3 is CASSLTGTGIYGYTF. The CDR3 DNA reads as TGTGCCAGCAGCCTAACCGGGACAGGGATCTATGGCTACACCTTC. The full variable domain, its missing parts supplied by reference TRBV11-1 and TRBJ1-2, is EAEVAQSPRYKITEKSQAVAFWCDPISGHATLYWYRQILGQGPELLVQFQDESVVDDSQLPKDRFSAERLKGVDSTLKIQPAELGDSAMYLCASSLTGTGIYGYTFGSGTRLTVV.

The chain combines TRBV6-5 with TRBJ2-1; D might be TRBD1 or TRBD2, each matching 7 bases. Trimming removed 3 bases from V and 5 bases from J, with 17 bases in between. Germline V gene sequence: CDR1 MNHEY, CDR2 SVGAGI. The CDR3 runs 16 residues. The CDR3 loop is CASSYTQGRANNEQFF. The CDR3 nucleotides are TGTGCCAGCAGTTATACACAGGGGAGGGCTAACAATGAGCAGTTCTTC.

Points on this clone: The junction shows a germline mismatch at one end, possibly a read error. The chain links TRBV7-7 to TRBJ2-2, with 8 bases lining up with TRBD1. There are 13 residues in the CDR3. The germline V gene encodes CDR1 SSHAT and CDR2 FNYEAQ (reference sequence). Here the CDR3 DNA reads TGTGCTAGCAGCCAGACAGGGGCCGGGGAGCTGTTTTTT. Translating it yields CASSQTGAGELFF.

The gene calls are TRBV12-5 and TRBJ1-1; TRBD1 is a possible D gene (5 bases). The V end was cut by 5 bases, the J end by 2 bases, with 12 bases between. Germline values: CDR1 LGHNT, CDR2 FRNRAP. CDR3 length: 14 residues. The CDR3 sequence: CASGGGLSNTEAFF. CDR3 nucleotides: TGTGCTAGTGGTGGGGGACTTTCTAACACTGAAGCTTTCTTT.

The CDR3 reads CASSIRLVSYNEQFF. The CDR3 DNA sequence: TGTGCCAGTAGCATCCGGCTTGTTTCCTACAATGAGCAGTTCTTC. V and J are TRBV19 and TRBJ2-1; D is ambiguous. Germline lookup yields CDR1 LNHDA and CDR2 SQIVND (reference sequence). Trimming left V 6 bases short and J 1 base short, with 13 bases between. CDR3 length: 15 amino acids.

The chain carries TRBV2 and TRBJ1-5; D remains unclear. CDR3 length: 13 residues. Germline V CDR1 and CDR2: SNHLY, FYNNEI. The V end was cut by 6 bases, the J end by 4 bases, with 10 bases between. The CDR3 here is CASRGEGNQPQHF. CDR3 sequence (DNA): TGTGCCAGCAGGGGTGAGGGAAATCAGCCCCAGCATTTT. The complete variable domain, with remaining parts taken from reference TRBV2 and TRBJ1-5, reads EPEVTQTPSHQVTQMGQEVILRCVPISNHLYFYWYRQILGQKVEFLVSFYNNEISEKSEIFDDQFSVERPDGSNFTLKIRSTKLEDSAMYFCASRGEGNQPQHFGDGTRLSIL.

V and J are TRBV9 and TRBJ2-7; D perhaps matches TRBD2 (9 bases). The V end was cut by 3 bases, the J end by 4 bases, with 20 bases between. The CDR3 has 16 residues. The germline V gene has CDR1 SGDLS and CDR2 YYNGEE. The CDR3 DNA reads TGTGCCAGCAGCGGGACAGGGCGGGAGGGTATTTACGAGCAGTACTTC. Translation gives CASSGTGREGIYEQYF. The entire variable domain, with the rest obtained from reference TRBV9 and TRBJ2-7, is as follows: DSGVTQTPKHLITATGQRVTLRCSPRSGDLSVYWYQQSLDQGLQFLIQYYNGEERAKGNILERFSAQQFPDLHSELNLSSLELGDSALYFCASSGTGREGIYEQYFGPGTRLTVT.

The rearrangement uses TRBV6-1 and TRBJ2-7; tentative D call: TRBD1 (5 bases). Germline V gene data show CDR1 as MNHNS and CDR2 as SASEGT. The CDR3 contains 14 residues. V was cut by 10 bases and J by 0 bases, with 16 bases left in between. The CDR3 DNA reads as TGTGCCACCGCCTGGGGCTACAGCTCCTACGAGCAGTACTTC. It is translated as CATAWGYSSYEQYF.